Sequencing of this TCR beta chain was carried out in a study of blood T cell repertoires in COVID-19. Study-wide context: Samples came from the United States, Italy and Spain, spanning acute and convalescent COVID-19.

Methods used by the authors: Nucleated cell number was recorded as an estimate derived from reference gene primer amplification. The assay was immunoSEQ multiplex PCR, and TCRdb's table has in-frame clones only and misses some. V and J calls plus clone size are reproduced from that table; the DNA served to infer D and trimming. Among about 120,000 clones listed, about 74% were seen once. The length of the CDR3 is 12 residues. Germline-derived CDR1 and CDR2 are SGDLS and YYNGEE. Trimming removed 3 bases from V and 3 bases from J, with 5 bases in between. The TCR was taken from a man aged 60 to 75 with acute or convalescent COVID-19. The sequenced sample consisted of peripheral blood. V gene TRBV9 combines with J gene TRBJ2-3, with D maybe TRBD1 (5 bases). This CDR3 reads CASSAGTDTQYF. CDR3 nucleotides: TGTGCCAGCAGCGCAGGGACAGATACGCAGTATTTT.